Given below is one T cell receptor (beta chain) in context. This record belongs to a study of blood T cell repertoires in COVID-19. At the level of the study: The cDNA or gDNA used as material had been derived from T cells, B-cell-depleted T cells, or PBMCs.

Clones were read by immunoSEQ multiplex PCR, and TCRdb kept only the in-frame ones, dropping some. This sample has under 250,000 clones; 80% to 85% occur once, and the top ten carry 4% to 5.5%. The sample comprised peripheral blood. This TCR derives from a man aged 45-60 years with active or convalescent COVID-19.

This CDR3 reads CATTPGGRDTEAFF. The CDR3 region has the DNA TGTGCCACCACTCCAGGGGGCAGGGACACTGAAGCTTTCTTT. This rearrangement joins TRBV15 to TRBJ1-1; 8 positions match TRBD1. The trim removed 7 bases at V and 3 bases at J, leaving 7 bases unmatched. This CDR3 has 14 residues. The V gene's germline CDR1 is LNHNV and CDR2 YYDKDF (reference sequence). Looking up the rest from reference TRBV15 and TRBJ1-1 gives the full variable domain: DAMVIQNPRYQVTQFGKPVTLSCSQTLNHNVMYWYQQKSSQAPKLLFHYYDKDFNNEADTPDNFQSRRPNTSFCFLDIRSPGLGDTAMYLCATTPGGRDTEAFFGQGTRLTVV.